This TCR beta chain came from a study of CD8 T cells in ankylosing spondylitis. Study-level results: Significantly higher representation of disease-linked clones was reported for matched ankylosing spondylitis synovial fluid. In peripheral blood, disease-linked CD8+ clones occurred at relatively low frequencies. Within ankylosing spondylitis blood, a TCR beta motif made up of eight or nine highly homologous variants appeared to be characteristic.

In this sample, this clonotype turned up many times. Its matching antigen is unknown. TCRdb called the 5' RACE reads again in MiXCR, with one record for every CDR3 protein. The sample records around 160,000 distinct CDR3 sequences, roughly 10% being singletons. After removal of 5 bases from V and 3 bases from J, the junction contained 12 bases not matched to a gene. Germline V gene sequence: CDR1 DFQATT, CDR2 SNEGSKA (reference sequence). CDR3 size: 16 residues. Sequencing was done on a sample of blood, either unsorted or a sorted T cell fraction (not recorded which). This clonotype was sampled from a male donor with ankylosing spondylitis or in good health (not recorded which). This sequence joins TRBV20-1 and TRBJ2-3; 9 bases are a match to TRBD1. In DNA form, the CDR3 reads TGCAGTGCTGTGCCCCTGGGACAGGGTTTGACAGATACGCAGTATTTT. Translated, it gives CSAVPLGQGLTDTQYF.